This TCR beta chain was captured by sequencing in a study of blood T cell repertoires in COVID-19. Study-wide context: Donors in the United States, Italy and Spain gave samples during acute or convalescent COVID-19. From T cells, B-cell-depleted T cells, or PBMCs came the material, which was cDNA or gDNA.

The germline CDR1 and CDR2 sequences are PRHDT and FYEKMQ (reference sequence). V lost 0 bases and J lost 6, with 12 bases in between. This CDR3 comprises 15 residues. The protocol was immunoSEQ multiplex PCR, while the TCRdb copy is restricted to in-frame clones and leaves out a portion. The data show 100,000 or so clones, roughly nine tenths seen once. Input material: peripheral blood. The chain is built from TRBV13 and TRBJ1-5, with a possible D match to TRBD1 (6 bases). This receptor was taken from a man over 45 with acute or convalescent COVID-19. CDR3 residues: CASSLGGQGFQPQHF. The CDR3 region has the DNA TGTGCCAGCAGCTTAGGGGGCCAGGGGTTTCAGCCCCAGCATTTT.